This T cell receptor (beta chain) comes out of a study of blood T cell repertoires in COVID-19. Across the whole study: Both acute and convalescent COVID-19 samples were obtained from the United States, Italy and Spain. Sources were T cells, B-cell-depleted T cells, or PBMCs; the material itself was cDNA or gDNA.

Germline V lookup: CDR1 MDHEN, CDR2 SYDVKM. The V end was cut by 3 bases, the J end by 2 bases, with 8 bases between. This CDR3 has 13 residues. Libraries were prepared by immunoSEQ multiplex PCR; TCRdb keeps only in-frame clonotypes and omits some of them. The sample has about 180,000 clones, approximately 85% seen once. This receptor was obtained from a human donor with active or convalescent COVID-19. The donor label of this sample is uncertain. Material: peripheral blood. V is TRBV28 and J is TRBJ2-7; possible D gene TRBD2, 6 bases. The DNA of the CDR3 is TGTGCCAGCAGTTTGGGGGGAACCTACGAGCAGTACTTC. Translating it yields CASSLGGTYEQYF.